Described below is a single TCR beta chain sequence and its context. The antigen is not known. It was with 60 Vbeta and 13 Jbeta primers that the PCR ran. Libraries were prepared by immunoSEQ multiplex PCR; TCRdb keeps only in-frame clonotypes and omits some of them. The table shows more than 140,000 clones, with just under 85% occurring only once. Donors counted as nominally healthy when sampled, yet unrecorded immune exposures were likely. These data are taken from a study of cytomegalovirus exposure and HLA in healthy donors. General study results and limits: With later analysis, a missense DCLRE1C variant became linked to TCR beta V- and J-gene trimming. Judged likely to be a sequencing artifact was a cluster of highly shared sequence variants.

The CDR3 consists of 17 residues. The chain joins TRBV21-1 to TRBJ2-1; TRBD2 is the table's D call and was not checked against the DNA. TRBV21-1 has pseudogene status. The sequence derives from a middle-aged woman in good health and CMV-seronegative. Sequenced sample: PBMCs. This CDR3 is CASSKRAGGTKHNEQFF. CDR3 in DNA: TGTGCCAGCAGCAAACGGGCGGGGGGTACCAAACACAATGAGCAGTTCTTC.